A single sample gave rise to the 31 T cell receptor beta chains below, sequenced in a study of molecular identifiers for immune sequencing clone quantification. TCRdb re-called the PCR reads through MiXCR, storing one row per CDR3 protein. Here the sample spans nearly 650,000 distinct CDR3 sequences, roughly 23% being singletons. Sequenced input: naive CD8+ T cells from blood, with Jurkat cell RNA spiked in. As for subset: FACS-sorted CD8+CD4-CCR7+CD45RA+ naive T cells. The receptors stem from a human donor in good health. Some libraries in this study had Jurkat cell RNA spiked in.

CDR3 in DNA: TGCGCCAGCCGCCCAGATGCGCGGGAGCTGTTTTTT. Amino acids: CASRPDARELFF. The V call is TRBV4-1, the J call TRBJ2-2; D gene unclear. The CDR3 is made up of 12 amino acids. Germline V gene sequence: CDR1 MGHRA, CDR2 YSYEKL. V lost 8 bases to trimming and J lost 9 bases, with 13 bases between them.

The rearrangement joins TRBV12-3 or TRBV12-4 to TRBJ2-1, with 11 positions matching TRBD2. This CDR3 is 18 amino acids long. V was pared by 2 bases and J by 6 bases, with 12 bases of the junction left unmatched. CDR3 nucleotide sequence: TGTGCCAGCAGTTTACAAACCGGTAGCGGGAGGGCGGTCAATGAGCAGTTCTTC. Protein sequence: CASSLQTGSGRAVNEQFF.

With regard to this clonotype: A much larger clonotype is one base distant, so this may be a read error. This chain uses TRBV28 with TRBJ1-2, with D possibly matching TRBD1 (6 bases). CDR3 size: 15 residues. From germline, CDR1 is MDHEN and CDR2 SYDVKM. The V and J ends lost 3 bases and 7 bases respectively, with 18 bases between them. CDR3 coding DNA: TGTGCCAGCAGTTTTGGGACGGGGGCCCTCTGTGGCTACACCTTC. Translated, it gives CASSFGTGALCGYTF.

Details on this clonotype: Since the CDR3 does not end with the conserved phenylalanine or tryptophan, this likely comes from a read error. The chain joins TRBV27 to TRBJ2-6; 8 nucleotides line up with TRBD2. The CDR3 runs 18 residues. Germline V gene data show CDR1 as MNHEY and CDR2 as SMNVEV (reference sequence). V was pared by 3 bases and J by 0 bases, with 7 bases of the junction left unmatched. This CDR3 is CASSFGRGALSGANVLTL. CDR3 DNA: TGTGCCAGCAGTTTCGGGAGGGGGGCGCTCTCTGGGGCCAACGTCCTGACTCTC.

This clonotype was observed many times. The chain combines TRBV5-4 with TRBJ1-5, with TRBD1 matching 9 bases. Germline assignment: CDR1 SGHNT and CDR2 YYREEE (reference sequence). CDR3 length: 14 amino acids. Losses at the gene ends were 4 bases for V and 6 bases for J; bases not matched to a gene: 5. The DNA for the CDR3 is TGTGCCAGCAGCGCGGGGACAGGGAGTCAGCCCCAGCATTTT. Protein sequence: CASSAGTGSQPQHF.

The rearrangement uses TRBV7-3 and TRBJ1-1; D call uncertain. Germline CDR1 reads SGHTA; CDR2 reads FQGTGA. This CDR3 contains 15 residues. The V gene lost 2 bases and the J gene lost 0 bases, with 10 bases spanning the gap. The DNA of the CDR3 is TGTGCCAGCAGCTTATGGAGGTACATGAACACTGAAGCTTTCTTT. Translation gives CASSLWRYMNTEAFF. The full variable domain, rest sourced from reference TRBV7-3 and TRBJ1-1, is GAGVSQTPSNKVTEKGKYVELRCDPISGHTALYWYRQSLGQGPEFLIYFQGTGAADDSGLPNDRFFAVRPEGSVSTLKIQRTERGDSAVYLCASSLWRYMNTEAFFGQGTRLTVV.

This chain joins TRBV27 and TRBJ2-7, with 10 positions matching TRBD2. Trimming cost V 4 bases and J 3 bases; bases outside gene matches: 6. The CDR3 runs 15 residues. Germline CDR1 reads MNHEY; CDR2 reads SMNVEV (reference sequence). This CDR3 is CASSWTSGFFYEQYF. The CDR3 coding sequence is TGTGCCAGCAGTTGGACTAGCGGATTTTTCTACGAGCAGTACTTC.

The gene calls are TRBV12-3 or TRBV12-4 and TRBJ1-6; D possibly corresponds to TRBD1 (5 bases). CDR3 size: 17 residues. V shed 6 bases and J shed 0 bases, with 15 bases lying between them. The CDR3 loop is CASRRGAGSSYNSPLHF. CDR3 in DNA: TGTGCCAGCAGACGTGGGGCAGGGAGCTCCTATAATTCACCCCTCCACTTT.

As concerns this clonotype: Germline is not matched at one junction end, which may reflect a read error. The chain recombines TRBV6-5 with TRBJ2-2; D gene unclear. The CDR3 extends over 13 amino acids. Germline lookup yields CDR1 MNHEY and CDR2 SVGAGI. CDR3 DNA sequence: TGTGCCAGCGGTTACACCGGCACCGGGGAGCTGTTTTTT. The encoded protein is CASGYTGTGELFF.

This chain connects TRBV7-6 to TRBJ1-1, with 7 positions matching TRBD1. The V gene end was trimmed by 2 bases and the J gene end by 1 base; junction bases not matched to a gene: 4. Looked up from germline, CDR1 is SGHVS and CDR2 is FNYEAQ. The CDR3 is 15 residues long. The DNA of the CDR3 is TGTGCCAGCAGCTTAATCGCAGGGGGGAACACTGAAGCTTTCTTT. Translated, it gives CASSLIAGGNTEAFF. Filled out from reference TRBV7-6 and TRBJ1-1, the complete variable domain reads GAGVSQSPRYKVTKRGQDVALRCDPISGHVSLYWYRQALGQGPEFLTYFNYEAQQDKSGLPNDRFSAERPEGSISTLTIQRTEQRDSAMYRCASSLIAGGNTEAFFGQGTRLTVV.

The chain couples TRBV7-6 to TRBJ2-7; 10 bases are a match to TRBD2. There are 16 residues in the CDR3. Germline V gene data show CDR1 as SGHVS and CDR2 as FNYEAQ. With V trimmed by 5 bases and J by 3 bases, 10 bases remained unmatched. The CDR3 sequence: CASSPALAGNVYEQYF. The CDR3 coding sequence is TGTGCCAGCAGCCCGGCACTAGCGGGGAACGTCTACGAGCAGTACTTC.

This clonotype has at least ten counts. This rearrangement joins TRBV11-2 to TRBJ2-3; possibly TRBD2 for D (6 bases). This CDR3 comprises 16 residues. V was cut by 1 base and J by 5 bases, with 16 bases left in between. CDR1 is SGHAT, CDR2 FQNNGV, per germline. The DNA of the CDR3 is TGTGCCAGCAGCTTAGGGATTTCCGGGGGAGGAGATACGCAGTATTTT. Translated, it gives CASSLGISGGGDTQYF. The full variable domain, rest sourced from reference TRBV11-2 and TRBJ2-3, is EAGVAQSPRYKIIEKRQSVAFWCNPISGHATLYWYQQILGQGPKLLIQFQNNGVVDDSQLPKDRFSAERLKGVDSTLKIQPAKLEDSAVYLCASSLGISGGGDTQYFGPGTRLTVL.

The gene calls are TRBV7-9 and TRBJ1-2, with D unresolved. V lost 0 bases, J lost 7 bases, and 18 bases lay in between. The germline CDR1 and CDR2 sequences are SEHNR and FQNEAQ (reference sequence). The CDR3 totals 16 residues. Here the CDR3 reads CASSLAGTAPPIGYTF. CDR3 nucleotide sequence: TGTGCCAGCAGCTTAGCGGGAACAGCTCCCCCTATTGGCTACACCTTC.

For this clonotype: This clone may be a read error of a much larger clone one base away. The chain joins TRBV6-5 to TRBJ2-6; D might be TRBD1 (5 bases). The CDR3 loop spans 16 amino acids. Germline values: CDR1 MNHEY, CDR2 SVGAGI. The CDR3 DNA reads TGTGCCAGCAGTTACTCGTCCCTCTCTGGGGCCAACGTCCTGCCTTTC. Translation: CASSYSSLSGANVLPF.

This clonotype came up many times. The CDR3: CASQNREYYEQYF. The CDR3 nucleotides are TGTGCCAGCCAAAACAGGGAGTACTACGAGCAGTACTTC. The chain links TRBV28 to TRBJ2-7; TRBD1 is a possible D gene (6 bases). Per the germline V gene, CDR1 is MDHEN and CDR2 is SYDVKM. The V and J ends lost 8 bases and 3 bases respectively, with 14 bases between them. This CDR3 is built from 13 residues.

This clonotype appeared a few times. This rearrangement joins TRBV7-9 to TRBJ2-7, with 9 positions matching TRBD2. Germline CDR1 reads SEHNR; CDR2 reads FQNEAQ (reference sequence). Trimming cost V 4 bases and J 3 bases; bases outside gene matches: 10. CDR3 length equals 16 residues. The CDR3 loop reads CASSSRLLAGNYEQYF. The CDR3, as DNA: TGTGCCAGCAGCTCGCGCCTGCTAGCGGGGAACTACGAGCAGTACTTC.

This clonotype showed up just a few times. The genes are TRBV5-6 and TRBJ1-4, with a weak D call TRBD1 (5 bases). CDR1 SGHDT and CDR2 YYEEEE come from the germline V gene. The CDR3 spans 15 residues. Trimming left V 3 bases short and J 0 bases short, with 9 bases between. For the CDR3, the DNA is TGTGCCAGCAGCTCGACAGCCTCAACTAATGAAAAACTGTTTTTT. This encodes CASSSTASTNEKLFF.

Note on this clonotype: This sequence may be a read error, since a much larger clone differs from it by one base. The DNA for the CDR3 is TGTGCCAGCAGGTCCAACCCACCGGGAGGAGGTACCCGGCGGTACTTC. It yields the protein CASRSNPPGGGTRRYF. The rearrangement joins TRBV27 to TRBJ2-7; 7 positions agree with TRBD2. V lost 6 bases to trimming and J lost 12 bases; unmatched junction nucleotides: 23. The CDR3 sequence is 16 residues long. The V gene's germline CDR1 is MNHEY and CDR2 SMNVEV (reference sequence).

This clonotype was counted many times. The CDR3 nucleotides read TGTGCCTGGAGTCGGGTGATGTCCGAGCAGTTCTTC. Encoded protein: CAWSRVMSEQFF. The chain uses TRBV30 and TRBJ2-1; no reliable D call. CDR1 is GTSNPN and CDR2 is SVGIG in the germline V gene (reference sequence). This CDR3 region has 12 residues. V dropped 2 bases and J dropped 10 bases, with 12 bases sitting between them. Full variable domain (remainder filled in from reference TRBV30 and TRBJ2-1): SQTIHQWPATLVQPVGSPLSLECTVEGTSNPNLYWYRQAAGRGLQLLFYSVGIGQISSEVPQNLSASRPQDRQFILSSKKLLLSDSGFYLCAWSRVMSEQFFGPGTRLTVL.

This clonotype was counted ten times or more. The gene calls are TRBV29-1 and TRBJ2-2, with D possibly matching TRBD2 (5 bases). The CDR3 sequence is 12 residues long. Trimming stripped 1 base from V and 6 bases from J, with 6 bases between. CDR1 SQVTM and CDR2 ANQGSEA come from the germline V gene. CDR3 sequence: CSVEGRPGELFF. In nucleotides, the CDR3 is TGCAGCGTTGAAGGGAGGCCCGGGGAGCTGTTTTTT.

This clonotype appeared a few times. This chain connects TRBV6-2 or TRBV6-3 to TRBJ2-2; the D call may be TRBD1 or TRBD2 (5 bases each). The CDR3 is 15 residues long. V was shortened by 6 bases and J by 0 bases, with 11 bases between the two germline ends. Looked up from germline, CDR1 is MNHEY and CDR2 is SVGEGT. As DNA, the CDR3 is TGTGCCAGCAGATCGAGGGACCCGAACACCGGGGAGCTGTTTTTT. Translation: CASRSRDPNTGELFF.

The chain is built from TRBV19 and TRBJ2-1, with D perhaps being TRBD1 or TRBD2 (5 bases each). From germline, CDR1 is LNHDA and CDR2 SQIVND (reference sequence). V was cut by 1 base and J by 9 bases, with 16 bases left in between. The CDR3 length is 15 residues. This CDR3 is CASSIGEGSWGEQFF. The CDR3 DNA reads TGTGCCAGTAGTATAGGTGAGGGGTCATGGGGTGAGCAGTTCTTC.

The chain links TRBV20-1 to TRBJ2-5; perhaps TRBD2 as D (6 bases). Trimming cost V 6 bases and J 9 bases, with 17 bases left between them. The CDR3 consists of 12 residues. From germline, CDR1 is DFQATT and CDR2 SNEGSKA (reference sequence). The CDR3 is CSATEAREPQYF. CDR3 nucleotides: TGCAGTGCGACGGAGGCTCGGGAGCCCCAGTACTTC.

Points on this clonotype: The CDR3 ends on some other residue instead of the conserved phenylalanine or tryptophan, so this is likely a read error. The J gene is TRBJ2-7, the V gene TRBV9; 8 nucleotides agree with TRBD1. The length of the CDR3 is 14 residues. Germline-derived CDR1 and CDR2 are SGDLS and YYNGEE. This chain's CDR3 is CASSLGQGAYEQYY. CDR3 DNA sequence: TGCGCCAGCAGCCTTGGACAGGGAGCCTACGAGCAGTACTAC.

Turning to this clonotype: This may arise from a read error, as a much more abundant clone is one base away. The chain carries TRBV27 and TRBJ2-7; 8 bases agree with TRBD1. The CDR3 has 13 residues. Germline V gene lookup returns CDR1 MNHEY and CDR2 SMNVEV (reference sequence). The V gene end was trimmed by 4 bases and the J gene end by 5 bases; junction bases not matched to a gene: 4. The CDR3 region has the DNA TGTGCCAGCAGTTGGACAGGGCGGCACGAGCAGTACTTC. This sequence encodes CASSWTGRHEQYF.

This clonotype has just a few counts. The rearrangement joins TRBV10-3 to TRBJ2-5; 9 nucleotides agree with TRBD2. This CDR3 has 14 residues. With V trimmed by 2 bases and J by 2 bases, 0 bases remained unmatched. Per the germline V gene, CDR1 is ENHRY and CDR2 is SYGVKD. The DNA of the CDR3 is TGTGCCATCAGTGAGCTAGCGGGACAAGAGACCCAGTACTTC. It codes for CAISELAGQETQYF.

As for this clonotype: A much bigger clone sits one base away, suggesting this may be a read error. V and J are TRBV9 and TRBJ2-7, with TRBD2 matching 10 bases. Trimming cost V 4 bases and J 3 bases; bases outside gene matches: 10. The CDR3 spans 16 residues. Germline V gene data show CDR1 as SGDLS and CDR2 as YYNGEE. CDR3 DNA sequence: TGTGCCAGCAGCAGTCTAGCGGGAGAGGGTTTCTACGAGCAGTACTTC. As protein: CASSSLAGEGFYEQYF.

The gene calls are TRBV28 and TRBJ2-7, with D perhaps TRBD2 (7 bases). CDR1 is MDHEN, CDR2 SYDVKM, per germline. V lost 7 bases and J 4 bases, leaving 20 bases between the germline ends. The CDR3 has 15 residues. The CDR3 sequence is CASNYRGGTLYEQYF. The DNA for the CDR3 is TGTGCCAGCAACTATAGGGGGGGGACATTATACGAGCAGTACTTC. Drawing the rest from reference TRBV28 and TRBJ2-7, the complete variable domain is DVKVTQSSRYLVKRTGEKVFLECVQDMDHENMFWYRQDPGLGLRLIYFSYDVKMKEKGDIPEGYSVSREKKERFSLILESASTNQTSMYLCASNYRGGTLYEQYFGPGTRLTVT.

About this clonotype itself: This may arise from a read error, as a much more abundant clone is one base away. The gene calls are TRBV5-4 and TRBJ2-3, with 14 bases matching TRBD2. The junction had 7 bases not matched to a gene; V was cut back by 7 bases and J by 6 bases. The germline V gene has CDR1 SGHNT and CDR2 YYREEE (reference sequence). CDR3 size: 15 residues. CDR3 region: CASGRGLAGVDTQYF. DNA for the CDR3: TGTGCCAGCGGACGGGGACTAGCGGGAGTGGATACGCAGTATTTT.

This clonotype turned up a few times. The rearrangement links TRBV2 to TRBJ2-4; D perhaps matches TRBD1 (5 bases). This CDR3 is 13 amino acids long. Per germline, CDR1 SNHLY and CDR2 FYNNEI. The germline V and J ends were trimmed by 0 bases and 16 bases, with 16 bases remaining between them. CDR3 amino acids: CASSEAFSPGNYF. The DNA of the CDR3 is TGTGCCAGCAGTGAAGCGTTTTCCCCAGGGAACTACTTC. The complete variable domain, with remaining parts taken from reference TRBV2 and TRBJ2-4, reads EPEVTQTPSHQVTQMGQEVILRCVPISNHLYFYWYRQILGQKVEFLVSFYNNEISEKSEIFDDQFSVERPDGSNFTLKIRSTKLEDSAMYFCASSEAFSPGNYFGAGTRLSVL.

There are a few counts of this clonotype. This chain uses TRBV27 with TRBJ2-5, with 13 positions matching TRBD2. This CDR3 has 17 residues. Per germline, CDR1 MNHEY and CDR2 SMNVEV (reference sequence). With V trimmed by 5 bases and J by 5 bases, 11 bases remained unmatched. CDR3 loop: CASSDRAGLAGSETQYF. The CDR3 DNA is TGTGCCAGCAGTGACCGCGCGGGACTAGCGGGATCGGAGACCCAGTACTTC.